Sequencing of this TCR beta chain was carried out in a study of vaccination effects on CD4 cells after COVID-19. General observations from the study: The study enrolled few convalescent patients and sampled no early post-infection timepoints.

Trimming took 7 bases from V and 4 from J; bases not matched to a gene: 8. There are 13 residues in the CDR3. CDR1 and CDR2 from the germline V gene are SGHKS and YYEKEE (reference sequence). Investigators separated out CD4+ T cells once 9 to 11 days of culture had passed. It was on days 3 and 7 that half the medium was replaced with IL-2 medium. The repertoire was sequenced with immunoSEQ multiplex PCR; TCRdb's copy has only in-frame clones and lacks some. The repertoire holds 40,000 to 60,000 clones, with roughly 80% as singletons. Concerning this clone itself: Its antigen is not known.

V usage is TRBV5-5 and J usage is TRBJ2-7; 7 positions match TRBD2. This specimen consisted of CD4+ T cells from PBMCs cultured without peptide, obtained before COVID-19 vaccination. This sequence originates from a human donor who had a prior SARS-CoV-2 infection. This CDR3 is CASGGTTTYEQYF. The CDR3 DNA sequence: TGTGCCAGCGGGGGGACTACGACATACGAGCAGTACTTC.